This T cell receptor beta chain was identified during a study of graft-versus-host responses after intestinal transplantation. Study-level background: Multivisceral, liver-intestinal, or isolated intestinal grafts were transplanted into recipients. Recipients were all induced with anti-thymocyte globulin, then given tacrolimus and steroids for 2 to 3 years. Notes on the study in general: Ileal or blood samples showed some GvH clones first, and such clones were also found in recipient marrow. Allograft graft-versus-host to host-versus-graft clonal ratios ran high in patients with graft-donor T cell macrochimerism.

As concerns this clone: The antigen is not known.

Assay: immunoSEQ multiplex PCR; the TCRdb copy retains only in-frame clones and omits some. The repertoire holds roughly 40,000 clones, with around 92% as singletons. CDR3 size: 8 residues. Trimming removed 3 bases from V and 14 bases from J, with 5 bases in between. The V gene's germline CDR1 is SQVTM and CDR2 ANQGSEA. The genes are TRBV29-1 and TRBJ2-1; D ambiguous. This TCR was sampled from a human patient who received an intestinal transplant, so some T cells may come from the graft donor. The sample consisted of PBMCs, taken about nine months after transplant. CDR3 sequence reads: CSVDVEFF. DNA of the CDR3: TGCAGCGTTGATGTAGAGTTCTTC.